This T cell receptor beta chain is from a study of blood T cell repertoires in COVID-19. About the study: Italy, Spain and the United States were the sources of the convalescent and acute COVID-19 samples.

The participants were between roughly 18 and 89 years old and came from some 23 US areas. In the authors' workflow: Using reference gene primer amplification, nucleated cell counts were estimated. This table comes from immunoSEQ multiplex PCR, and its TCRdb copy is limited to in-frame clones, with some not included. V and J calls and clone size come straight from that table; D and trimming were deduced from the DNA. The table lists some 200,000 clones, about four fifths of them singletons. Germline CDR1 reads MDHEN; CDR2 reads SYDVKM. Losses at the gene ends were 6 bases for V and 5 bases for J; bases not matched to a gene: 11. The CDR3 has 16 amino acids.

What was sequenced was PBMCs or T cells enriched from blood (not recorded which). The chain couples TRBV28 to TRBJ1-5, with 9 bases that match TRBD1. The sequence was collected from a woman between 40 and 50 years old with acute COVID-19. This CDR3 reads CASRFLRDRDHQPQHF. CDR3 sequence (DNA): TGTGCCAGCAGATTCCTCCGGGACAGGGATCATCAGCCCCAGCATTTT.